The clone carrying this T cell receptor (beta chain) has a count of ten or more. The antigen is unknown. A second PCR, run for about 6 to 11 cycles, used a sample-barcoded 5' primer plus a J-beta primer mix. MiXCR, applied by TCRdb to the 5' RACE reads, yields one record per CDR3 protein. The table has about 1 million distinct CDR3 sequences, almost 25% seen once; the top ten hold around 0.75%. V gave up 5 bases and J gave up 2 bases, with 2 bases separating them. Germline V CDR1 and CDR2: SQVTM, ANQGSEA. CDR3 length: 10 amino acids. The data were obtained in a study of blood T cells in healthy people across ages. Findings of the study overall: Older age coincided with a roughly linear decline in TCR beta diversity per million T cells.

These sequences were also reported in another study, on T cells of mothers and their children. From that report: Input to cDNA synthesis comprised all extracted RNA, at a ratio of around 1.6 ug per 15 ul. Every mother produced more than 8 million TCR beta CDR3 reads, whereas every child provided 3 million to 3.5 million.

Input material: blood. The chain has TRBV29-1 and TRBJ2-3; D not resolved. This clonotype was obtained from a girl aged 2 to 10 in good health. The CDR3 reads CSVFTDTQYF. For the CDR3, the DNA is TGCAGCGTTTTCACAGATACGCAGTATTTT.